This T cell receptor beta chain emerged from a study of regulatory T cells in long-lasting Graves disease. About the study: Positive TSH receptor antibodies alongside over 5 years of antithyroid drugs were what marked Graves' disease as persistent. Overall study results and limits: TCR diversity in persistent Graves' patients was below that of newly diagnosed ones. Persistent patients had more shared public clonotypes (under 3,000) than new patients (just over 950).

The germline V and J ends were trimmed by 2 bases and 0 bases, with 11 bases remaining between them. The CDR3 is 17 residues long. Germline-derived CDR1 and CDR2 are MNHEY and SVGEGT. For TCR beta, libraries came from iRepertoire HTBI primers and Arm-PCR of CDR3 regions. TCRdb ran MiXCR on the multiplex PCR reads and lists one entry per CDR3 protein. This sample yields fewer than 400,000 distinct CDR3 sequences, of which about 20% are seen a single time; less than 25% belongs to the top ten. This clonotype was seen ten or more times. Antigen: not known. Time point in this sample: persistent/refractory GD, antithyroid drugs over 5 years with positive TRAb. The TCR library was made from RNA that had been extracted from PBMCs in TRIzol.

This chain links TRBV6-2 or TRBV6-3 with TRBJ2-6; D gene ambiguous. This clonotype originated in a female donor with Graves disease. This material consisted of peripheral blood mononuclear cells (PBMCs), taken when the disease was refractory, from a patient treated with antithyroid drugs. The CDR3 DNA sequence: TGTGCCAGCAGTTACCCCAATAAGCCCTCTGGGGCCAACGTCCTGACTTTC. Encoded protein: CASSYPNKPSGANVLTF.